What follows are 22 T cell receptor beta chains derived from one specimen sequenced in a study of blood T cell repertoires in COVID-19. Sequencing used immunoSEQ multiplex PCR; TCRdb keeps in-frame clones, though not all of them. The repertoire holds some 180,000 clones, with about 76% as singletons. Sequenced material: peripheral blood. Source of these receptors: a woman in her forties or fifties with active or convalescent COVID-19.

J is TRBJ1-6 and V is TRBV6-5; unclear D gene. The CDR3 has 14 residues. The germline V and J ends were trimmed by 6 bases and 8 bases, with 14 bases remaining between them. Germline lookup yields CDR1 MNHEY and CDR2 SVGAGI. CDR3 nucleotide sequence: TGTGCCAGCAGGGGCAGTTCGTCCCATTCACCCCTCCACTTT. It is translated as CASRGSSSHSPLHF.

The chain has TRBV5-6 and TRBJ1-2; tentative D call: TRBD1 (5 bases). CDR1 is SGHDT, CDR2 YYEEEE, per germline. V shed 0 bases and J shed 3 bases, with 9 bases lying between them. The CDR3 runs to 14 residues. CDR3 in amino acids: CASSLGRADYGYTF. The DNA of the CDR3 is TGTGCCAGCAGCTTGGGCAGGGCAGACTATGGCTACACCTTC.

Only one count was recorded for this clone. The J gene is TRBJ2-7, the V gene TRBV4-3, with 8 bases aligning to TRBD2. Germline CDR1 and CDR2: LGHNA and YSLEER. This CDR3 has 17 residues. The ends lost 0 bases at V and 2 bases at J; junction bases unmatched: 9. CDR3 loop: CASSQDLHSGAPYEQYF. Here the CDR3 DNA reads TGCGCCAGCAGCCAAGACCTTCATAGCGGGGCGCCCTACGAGCAGTACTTC.

The gene calls are TRBV4-1 and TRBJ2-1, with 10 bases identical to TRBD2. Germline V gene lookup returns CDR1 MGHRA and CDR2 YSYEKL. The CDR3 has 16 amino acids. V was clipped by 1 base and J by 4 bases; unmatched bases: 4. DNA for the CDR3: TGCGCCAGCAGCCAAGGGGAAGCGGGGGGGTACAATGAGCAGTTCTTC. Encoded protein: CASSQGEAGGYNEQFF.

This chain links TRBV28 with TRBJ1-5; 7 bases map to TRBD1. Germline CDR1 is MDHEN and CDR2 is SYDVKM. This CDR3 comprises 14 residues. The V segment lost 6 bases and the J segment 2 bases; nucleotides outside the gene matches: 4. DNA of the CDR3: TGTGCCAGCAGAACAGGGGTTCGCAATCAGCCCCAGCATTTT. It encodes CASRTGVRNQPQHF.

The CDR3: CASSYSTGDNSPLHF. CDR3 DNA: TGTGCCAGCAGTTACTCGACAGGGGATAATTCACCCCTCCACTTT. The chain carries TRBV6-5 and TRBJ1-6; TRBD1 matches at 8 bases. The CDR3 sequence is 15 residues long. V shed 0 bases, J shed 5 bases, and the junction held 0 bases outside the gene matches. Germline V gene data show CDR1 as MNHEY and CDR2 as SVGAGI.

V usage is TRBV9 and J usage is TRBJ2-3; 13 nucleotides line up with TRBD2. V shed 4 bases and J 5 bases; nucleotides not matched to a gene: 7. The CDR3 is made up of 16 amino acids. The germline CDR1 and CDR2 sequences are SGDLS and YYNGEE. The CDR3 DNA is TGTGCCAGCAGCCCACCGGGACTAGCGGGGCAAGATACGCAGTATTTT. Translated: CASSPPGLAGQDTQYF.

V and J are TRBV4-2 and TRBJ2-3; 7 bases map to TRBD2. The CDR3 length is 14 residues. Unmatched junction bases numbered 5, after V lost 1 base and J lost 7 bases. The germline V gene encodes CDR1 LGHNA and CDR2 YNFKEQ. The CDR3 loop reads CASSQGAGLYTQYF. The CDR3, as DNA: TGTGCCAGCAGCCAAGGAGCGGGATTGTATACGCAGTATTTT.

The chain is built from TRBV6-2 or TRBV6-3 and TRBJ2-7, with unresolved D. This CDR3 is 13 amino acids long. Germline V lookup: CDR1 MNHEY, CDR2 SVGEGT. V shed 2 bases and J shed 1 base, with 6 bases lying between them. The CDR3 nucleotides are TGTGCCAGCAGTTACCGTCAGTCCTACGAGCAGTACTTC. This translates into CASSYRQSYEQYF.

The gene calls are TRBV5-1 and TRBJ2-3, with 7 bases aligning to TRBD1. V lost 6 bases to trimming and J lost 0 bases; unmatched junction nucleotides: 16. Germline CDR1 SGHRS, CDR2 YFSETQ. This CDR3 is 18 amino acids long. CDR3 DNA: TGCGCCAGCAAGAAAGCCTCTACAGGGGTGGTTAGCACAGATACGCAGTATTTT. This encodes CASKKASTGVVSTDTQYF.

In its sample, this clone was seen once. CDR3 nucleotide sequence: TGTGCCAGCAGCCATGAGGGACAGCCGATTTATGGCTACACCTTC. This sequence encodes CASSHEGQPIYGYTF. V usage is TRBV14 and J usage is TRBJ1-2, with 7 bases aligning to TRBD1. The germline V gene has CDR1 SGHDN and CDR2 FVKESK. Trimming cost V 3 bases and J 5 bases; bases outside gene matches: 9. This CDR3 has 15 amino acids. Using reference TRBV14 and TRBJ1-2 for the parts outside the CDR3, the full variable domain is EAGVTQFPSHSVIEKGQTVTLRCDPISGHDNLYWYRRVMGKEIKFLLHFVKESKQDESGMPNNRFLAERTGGTYSTLKVQPAELEDSGVYFCASSHEGQPIYGYTFGSGTRLTVV.

This chain connects TRBV30 to TRBJ1-4; 10 bases are shared with TRBD1. V was pared by 3 bases and J by 5 bases, with 3 bases of the junction left unmatched. The CDR3 is made up of 14 amino acids. Germline loops: CDR1 GTSNPN, CDR2 SVGIG (reference sequence). The CDR3 loop is CAWSRDRGNEKLFF. Here the CDR3 DNA reads TGTGCCTGGAGCCGGGACAGGGGCAATGAAAAACTGTTTTTT.

The V gene is TRBV7-8, the J gene TRBJ1-4; D possibly corresponds to TRBD1 (6 bases). CDR1 is SGHVS, CDR2 FQNEAQ, per germline. Deletions cut 5 bases from V and 9 bases from J, with 19 bases between. The length of the CDR3 is 15 residues. CDR3 sequence (DNA): TGTGCCAGCAGCCCCCAGGGGAGGGCTACAAAAAAACTGTTTTTT. This translates into CASSPQGRATKKLFF.

The rearrangement uses TRBV28 and TRBJ2-5; 12 bases line up with TRBD2. J was trimmed by 5 bases and V by 2 bases; bases with no gene match: 6. The CDR3 is 16 residues long. Germline V gene lookup returns CDR1 MDHEN and CDR2 SYDVKM. The CDR3 region is CASSLEWTSGKETQYF. In nucleotides, the CDR3 is TGTGCCAGCAGTTTAGAGTGGACTAGCGGGAAGGAGACCCAGTACTTC.

This clone has a handful of counts. V is TRBV27 and J is TRBJ1-4; perhaps TRBD1 as D (5 bases). This CDR3 has 13 residues. V gave up 7 bases and J gave up 6 bases, with 12 bases separating them. Germline CDR1 reads MNHEY; CDR2 reads SMNVEV (reference sequence). The CDR3 DNA reads TGTGCCAGCACTAGTGTGGGGCATGAAAAACTGTTTTTT. Translation: CASTSVGHEKLFF.

The chain recombines TRBV5-1 with TRBJ2-1; 7 nucleotides align to TRBD1. CDR1 is SGHRS, CDR2 YFSETQ, per germline. J gave up 4 bases and V 2 bases, and 6 bases lay outside the gene matches. This CDR3 contains 15 residues. The CDR3 nucleotides read TGCGCCAGCAGCTTAACAGGGGATTATTACAATGAGCAGTTCTTC. Translation: CASSLTGDYYNEQFF.

CDR3 amino acids: CASSLSAGIGTEAFF. For the CDR3, the DNA is TGTGCCAGCAGCCTGAGCGCGGGAATAGGGACTGAAGCTTTCTTT. The V and J genes are TRBV5-5 and TRBJ1-1; D is unclear. V was clipped by 4 bases and J by 5 bases, with 18 bases between them. The germline gives CDR1 SGHKS, CDR2 YYEKEE (reference sequence). The CDR3 contains 15 residues.

The chain's CDR3 is CAWTRTGFENTEAFF. DNA of the CDR3: TGTGCCTGGACCCGGACAGGGTTTGAGAACACTGAAGCTTTCTTT. J is TRBJ1-1 and V is TRBV30; TRBD1 agrees at 8 bases. Germline V gene data show CDR1 as GTSNPN and CDR2 as SVGIG (reference sequence). Unmatched junction bases numbered 8, after V lost 4 bases and J lost 1 base. The CDR3 totals 15 residues.

The CDR3 nucleotides are TGTGCCAGTGAGGGGGGGGATGGCTACACCTTC. Its protein is CASEGGDGYTF. This chain links TRBV6-5 with TRBJ1-2; D possibly corresponds to TRBD1 (6 bases). Trimming pared 9 bases from V and 6 bases from J, leaving 11 bases between. The CDR3 loop spans 11 amino acids. Germline values: CDR1 MNHEY, CDR2 SVGAGI.

The V call is TRBV9, the J call TRBJ2-7, with D possibly matching TRBD1 (5 bases). The V gene's germline CDR1 is SGDLS and CDR2 YYNGEE. The length of the CDR3 is 18 residues. Between the trimmed V and J ends, which lost 4 bases and 0 bases, there was a span of 23 bases. This chain's CDR3 is CASSNHASREFSSYEQYF. In nucleotides, the CDR3 is TGTGCCAGCAGCAACCACGCCTCCAGGGAATTCAGCTCCTACGAGCAGTACTTC.

The chain recombines TRBV15 with TRBJ2-5; a possible D gene is TRBD1 (5 bases). The CDR3 runs 15 residues. With 0 bases removed from V and 1 base from J, the gap between germline ends came to 9 bases. Per the germline V gene, CDR1 is LNHNV and CDR2 is YYDKDF (reference sequence). CDR3 in DNA: TGTGCCACCAGCAGAGATTGGGGCAGCCAAGAGACCCAGTACTTC. It codes for CATSRDWGSQETQYF.

The chain employs TRBV5-6 and TRBJ2-7, with a weak D call TRBD2 (6 bases). CDR3 length: 13 residues. V dropped 6 bases and J dropped 4 bases, with 14 bases sitting between them. CDR1 is SGHDT and CDR2 is YYEEEE in the germline V gene. The CDR3 protein is CASNRGIQYEQYF. CDR3 coding DNA: TGTGCCAGCAACCGGGGGATCCAATACGAGCAGTACTTC.